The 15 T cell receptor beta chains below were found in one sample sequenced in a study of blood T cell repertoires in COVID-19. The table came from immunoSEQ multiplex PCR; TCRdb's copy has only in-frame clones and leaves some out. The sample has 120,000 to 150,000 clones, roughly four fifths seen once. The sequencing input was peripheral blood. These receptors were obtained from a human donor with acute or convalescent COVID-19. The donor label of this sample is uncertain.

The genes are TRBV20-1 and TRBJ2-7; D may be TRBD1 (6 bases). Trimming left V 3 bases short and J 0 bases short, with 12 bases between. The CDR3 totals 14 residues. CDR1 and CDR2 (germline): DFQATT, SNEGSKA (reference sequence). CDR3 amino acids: CSASADSISYEQYF. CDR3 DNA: TGCAGTGCTAGTGCGGACAGTATCTCCTACGAGCAGTACTTC.

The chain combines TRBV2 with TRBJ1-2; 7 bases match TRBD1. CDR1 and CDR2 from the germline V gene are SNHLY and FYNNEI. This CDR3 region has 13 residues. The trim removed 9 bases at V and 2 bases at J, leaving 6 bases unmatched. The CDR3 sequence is CARTGAGNYGYTF. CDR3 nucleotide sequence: TGTGCCAGAACAGGGGCCGGGAACTATGGCTACACCTTC.

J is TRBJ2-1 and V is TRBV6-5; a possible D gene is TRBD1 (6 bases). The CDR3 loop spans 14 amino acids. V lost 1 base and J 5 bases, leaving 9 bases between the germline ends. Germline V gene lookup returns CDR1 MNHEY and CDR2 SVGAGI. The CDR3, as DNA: TGTGCCAGCAGTTACTGGGACAACAACAATGAGCAGTTCTTC. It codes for CASSYWDNNNEQFF.

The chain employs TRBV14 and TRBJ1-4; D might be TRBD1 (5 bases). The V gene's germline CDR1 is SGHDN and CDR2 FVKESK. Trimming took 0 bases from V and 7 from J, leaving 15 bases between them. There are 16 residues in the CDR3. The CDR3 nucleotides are TGTGCCAGCAGCCAAGATCTGGGGGGGATAAGTGAAAAACTGTTTTTT. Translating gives CASSQDLGGISEKLFF.

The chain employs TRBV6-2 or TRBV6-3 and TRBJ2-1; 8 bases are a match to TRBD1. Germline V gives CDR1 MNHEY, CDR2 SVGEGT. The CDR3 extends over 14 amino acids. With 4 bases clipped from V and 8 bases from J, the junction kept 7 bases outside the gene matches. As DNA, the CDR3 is TGTGCCAGCAGTTTGAGGGACAGGTACGATGAGCAGTTCTTC. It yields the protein CASSLRDRYDEQFF.

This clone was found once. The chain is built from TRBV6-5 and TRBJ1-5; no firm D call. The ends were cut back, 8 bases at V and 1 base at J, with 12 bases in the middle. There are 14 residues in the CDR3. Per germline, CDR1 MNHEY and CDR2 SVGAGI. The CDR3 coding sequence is TGTGCCAGCCGGCGGGTTGGAAGCAATCAGCCCCAGCATTTT. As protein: CASRRVGSNQPQHF.

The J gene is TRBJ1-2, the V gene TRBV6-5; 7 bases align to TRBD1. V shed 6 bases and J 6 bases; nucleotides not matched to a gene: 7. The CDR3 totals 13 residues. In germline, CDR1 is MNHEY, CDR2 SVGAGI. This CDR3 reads CASRHTGVNGYTF. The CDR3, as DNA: TGTGCCAGCAGACACACAGGGGTCAATGGCTACACCTTC.

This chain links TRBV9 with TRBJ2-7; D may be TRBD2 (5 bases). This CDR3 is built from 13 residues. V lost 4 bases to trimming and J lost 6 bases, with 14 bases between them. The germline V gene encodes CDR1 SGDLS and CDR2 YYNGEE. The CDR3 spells CASSTTPGVEQYF. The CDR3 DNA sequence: TGTGCCAGCAGCACAACCCCCGGGGTCGAGCAGTACTTC.

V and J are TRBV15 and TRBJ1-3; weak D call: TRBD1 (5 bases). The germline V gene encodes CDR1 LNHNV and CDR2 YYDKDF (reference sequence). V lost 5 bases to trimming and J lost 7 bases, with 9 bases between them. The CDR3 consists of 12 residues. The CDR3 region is CATSPGGNTIYF. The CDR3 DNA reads TGTGCCACCAGCCCGGGGGGGAACACCATATATTTT.

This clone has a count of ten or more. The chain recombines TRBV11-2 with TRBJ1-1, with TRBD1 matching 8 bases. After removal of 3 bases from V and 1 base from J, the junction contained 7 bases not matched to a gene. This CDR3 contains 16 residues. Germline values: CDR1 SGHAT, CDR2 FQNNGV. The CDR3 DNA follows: TGTGCCAGCAGCTTCGACAGGGGTAAGGGGAACACTGAAGCTTTCTTT. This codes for CASSFDRGKGNTEAFF.

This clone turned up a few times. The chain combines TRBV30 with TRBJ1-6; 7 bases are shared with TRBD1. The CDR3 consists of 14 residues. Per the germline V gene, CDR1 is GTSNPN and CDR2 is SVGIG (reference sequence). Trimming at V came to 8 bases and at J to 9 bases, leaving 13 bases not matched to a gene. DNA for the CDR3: TGTGCCCAGAGGCAGGGGGATGGAAGTTCACCCCTCCACTTT. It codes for CAQRQGDGSSPLHF.

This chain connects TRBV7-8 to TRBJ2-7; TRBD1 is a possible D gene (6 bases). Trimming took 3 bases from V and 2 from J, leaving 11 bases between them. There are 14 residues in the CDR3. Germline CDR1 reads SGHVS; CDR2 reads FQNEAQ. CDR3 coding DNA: TGTGCCAGCAGCTTTAGTGGGGGCGCCTACGAGCAGTACGTC. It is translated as CASSFSGGAYEQYV.

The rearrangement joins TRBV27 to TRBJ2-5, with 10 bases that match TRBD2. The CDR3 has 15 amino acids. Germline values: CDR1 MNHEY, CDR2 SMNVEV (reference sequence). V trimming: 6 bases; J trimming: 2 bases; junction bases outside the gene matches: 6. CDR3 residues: CASSSGLAEQETQYF. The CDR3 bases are TGTGCCAGCAGCTCCGGACTAGCGGAACAAGAGACCCAGTACTTC.

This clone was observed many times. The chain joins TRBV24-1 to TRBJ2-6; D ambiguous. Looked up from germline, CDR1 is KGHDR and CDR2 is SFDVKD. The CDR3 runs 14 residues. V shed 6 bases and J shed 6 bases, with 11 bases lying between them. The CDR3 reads CATSHGNMANVLTF. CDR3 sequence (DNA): TGTGCCACCAGTCACGGTAATATGGCCAACGTCCTGACTTTC.

CDR3 protein: CASSARTGDYGYTF. CDR3 nucleotide sequence: TGTGCCAGCAGTGCCCGGACAGGAGACTATGGCTACACCTTC. V and J are TRBV2 and TRBJ1-2; 7 bases fit TRBD1. The CDR3 totals 14 residues. Unmatched junction bases numbered 5, after V lost 4 bases and J lost 3 bases. Germline V CDR1 and CDR2: SNHLY, FYNNEI. The full variable domain, rest sourced from reference TRBV2 and TRBJ1-2, is EPEVTQTPSHQVTQMGQEVILRCVPISNHLYFYWYRQILGQKVEFLVSFYNNEISEKSEIFDDQFSVERPDGSNFTLKIRSTKLEDSAMYFCASSARTGDYGYTFGSGTRLTVV.